This T cell receptor (beta chain) was obtained from a study of PD-1 blockade in mismatch repair-deficient tumors. Across the study: Patients had more than ten mismatch repair-deficient cancer types, all previously treated and progressing.

The V and J ends lost 4 bases and 0 bases, in that order; junction bases with no gene match: 10. The CDR3 consists of 18 residues. Germline V gives CDR1 KGHSH, CDR2 LQKENI. The protocol was immunoSEQ multiplex PCR, while the TCRdb copy is restricted to in-frame clones and leaves out a portion. The table records roughly 130,000 clones, roughly 90% of them present only once. The source was peripheral blood, collected approximately 72 weeks after starting pembrolizumab. The J gene is TRBJ2-1, the V gene TRBV18; 9 bases map to TRBD2. This receptor was taken from an adult with mismatch repair-deficient cancer. Written as DNA, the CDR3 is TGTGCCAGCTCACTCACGCGGGAGGGCTACAGCTCCTACAATGAGCAGTTCTTC. Protein sequence: CASSLTREGYSSYNEQFF.